These T cell receptor beta chains were read from a single sample in a study. One entry per CDR3 protein, called by TCRdb with MiXCR from the 5' RACE reads. The profile shows 2,500 to 3,500 distinct CDR3 sequences, approximately 6.4% of them singletons. The sequenced material came from total memory T cells from blood PBMCs. These receptors were taken from a female donor with HIV. The CDR3 runs from the conserved cysteine through the conserved F or W. The D gene is left open where the match is weak. A clone size is listed for some rows: how often the clone was seen (once, few, many), or a class if it is expanded.

d_gene	abundance	j_gene	v_gene	CDR3aa	CDR3nt
NA	few	TRBJ1-5	TRBV7-6	CASSLDGDSNQPQHF	TGTGCCAGCAGCTTAGACGGGGATAGCAATCAGCCCCAGCATTTT
NA	few	TRBJ1-1	TRBV5-6	CASSFFGQRDAFF	TGTGCCAGCAGCTTTTTTGGACAAAGGGATGCTTTCTTT
NA	few	TRBJ2-1	TRBV10-1	CASSESRGTEQFF	TGCGCCAGCAGTGAGTCAAGGGGGACTGAGCAGTTCTTC
TRBD1	NA	TRBJ1-2	TRBV19	CATHPGTVYGYTF	TGTGCCACCCACCCCGGGACAGTCTATGGCTACACCTTC
TRBD2	NA	TRBJ2-1	TRBV20-1	CSARVLAGSSYNEQFF	TGCAGTGCTAGAGTCCTAGCGGGGAGCTCCTACAATGAGCAGTTCTTC
TRBD1	few	TRBJ1-2	TRBV6-1	CASSMDRAISVYGYTF	TGTGCCAGCAGCATGGACAGGGCAATCTCCGTGTATGGCTACACCTTC
NA	NA	TRBJ1-2	TRBV24-1	CATSDFPRDGYTF	TGTGCCACCAGTGATTTTCCCCGAGATGGCTACACCTTC
TRBD2	medium-sized	TRBJ2-2	TRBV6-1	CASSTARLAGGRRTGELFF	TGTGCCAGCAGCACTGCGAGACTAGCGGGGGGGCGGCGCACCGGGGAGCTGTTTTTT
NA	medium-sized	TRBJ1-5	TRBV5-5	CASSLRTDNQPQHF	TGTGCCAGCAGCTTGCGCACAGACAATCAGCCCCAGCATTTT
TRBD2	NA	TRBJ2-1	TRBV6-2/TRBV6-3	CASSYVKGRTSNEQFF	TGTGCCAGCAGTTACGTAAAGGGAAGGACTAGCAATGAGCAGTTCTTC
NA	medium-sized	TRBJ1-4	TRBV5-4	CASSLDSLTEKLFF	TGTGCCAGCAGCTTGGACAGTCTTACTGAAAAACTGTTTTTT
TRBD2	few	TRBJ2-3	TRBV4-2	CASSPGTSGDTQYF	TGTGCCAGCAGCCCCGGGACTAGCGGGGATACGCAGTATTTT
TRBD1	medium-sized	TRBJ1-4	TRBV4-1	CASSQPGTGNEKLFF	TGCGCCAGCAGCCAACCCGGGACAGGGAATGAAAAACTGTTTTTT
NA	few	TRBJ1-1	TRBV15	CATSRDRIGTTEAFF	TGTGCCACCAGCAGAGATCGGATAGGGACGACTGAAGCTTTCTTT
NA	medium-sized	TRBJ1-2	TRBV15	CATSRDERVYGYTF	TGTGCCACCAGCAGAGATGAGAGGGTGTATGGCTACACCTTC
NA	medium-sized	TRBJ1-1	TRBV5-5	CASSQGPNQAFF	TGTGCCAGCAGTCAAGGCCCCAACCAGGCTTTCTTT
NA	medium-sized	TRBJ1-1	TRBV24-1	CATSDLRTGYTEAFF	TGTGCCACCAGTGATTTGCGTACAGGCTACACTGAAGCTTTCTTT
TRBD1	NA	TRBJ1-2	TRBV28	CASSSGGGQAPLYGYTF	TGTGCCAGCAGTTCTGGTGGGGGACAGGCTCCGCTCTATGGCTACACCTTC
NA	medium-sized	TRBJ1-1	TRBV10-3	CATRPGPQATEAFF	TGTGCCACTAGGCCGGGCCCCCAGGCCACTGAAGCTTTCTTT
TRBD1	few	TRBJ2-2	TRBV7-9	CASSLIGQGTGELFF	TGTGCCAGCAGCTTAATAGGACAGGGGACCGGGGAGCTGTTTTTT
NA	NA	TRBJ2-1	TRBV18	CASSPASSYNEQFF	TGTGCCAGCTCACCGGCAAGCTCCTACAATGAGCAGTTCTTC
NA	medium-sized	TRBJ2-1	TRBV29-1	CSVEEAGGRSNEQFF	TGCAGCGTTGAAGAAGCCGGGGGGCGCAGCAATGAGCAGTTCTTC
NA	large	TRBJ1-1	TRBV2	CASSRTTAGVVTEAFF	TGTGCCAGCAGCAGGACGACGGCAGGGGTAGTCACTGAAGCTTTCTTT
TRBD1	medium-sized	TRBJ1-2	TRBV15	CATSRRQGGYTF	TGTGCCACCAGCCGCCGACAGGGTGGCTACACCTTC
TRBD2	medium-sized	TRBJ2-1	TRBV5-1	CASSPGTSANEQFF	TGCGCCAGCAGTCCCGGGACTAGCGCAAATGAGCAGTTCTTC
NA	NA	TRBJ1-3	TRBV4-3	CASSQDLGRNTIYF	TGCGCCAGCAGCCAAGATTTAGGGAGAAACACCATATATTTT
NA	NA	TRBJ1-5	TRBV14	CASSQGAGQPQHF	TGTGCCAGCAGCCAGGGGGCTGGTCAGCCCCAGCATTTT
NA	few	TRBJ1-6	TRBV12-3/TRBV12-4	CASSPWVSQGNSPLHF	TGTGCCAGCAGTCCCTGGGTGAGTCAGGGAAATTCACCCCTCCACTTT
TRBD2	medium-sized	TRBJ2-5	TRBV11-3	CASAGDGQETQYF	TGTGCCAGCGCGGGGGATGGGCAAGAGACCCAGTACTTC
NA	medium-sized	TRBJ1-3	TRBV15	CATSRDAPGPGGNTIYF	TGTGCCACCAGCAGAGATGCACCGGGACCAGGTGGAAACACCATATATTTT
NA	NA	TRBJ1-1	TRBV24-1	CATNFLQARNTEAFF	TGTGCCACTAACTTCCTCCAAGCTAGGAACACTGAAGCTTTCTTT
NA	medium-sized	TRBJ1-3	TRBV5-6	CASSLRGLLSGNTIYF	TGTGCCAGCAGCTTGAGAGGGTTACTCTCTGGAAACACCATATATTTT
TRBD1	few	TRBJ2-5	TRBV2	CASSYRGETQYF	TGTGCCAGCAGTTACAGGGGAGAGACCCAGTACTTC
TRBD1	few	TRBJ2-1	TRBV10-3	CAISRGTGANNEQFF	TGTGCCATCAGTCGGGGGACAGGGGCGAACAATGAGCAGTTCTTC
NA	NA	TRBJ1-5	TRBV11-2	CASSAELSNQPQHF	TGTGCCAGCAGCGCAGAACTTAGCAATCAGCCCCAGCATTTT
TRBD1	few	TRBJ2-3	TRBV6-5	CASSSGQGSLTDTQYF	TGTGCCAGCAGCTCCGGACAGGGAAGCCTCACAGATACGCAGTATTTT
NA	medium-sized	TRBJ2-3	TRBV29-1	CSVEKAGKFDTQYF	TGCAGCGTTGAAAAGGCAGGCAAATTTGATACGCAGTATTTT
NA	NA	TRBJ1-2	TRBV30	CAWSTGKYGYTF	TGTGCCTGGAGTACAGGGAAATATGGCTACACCTTC
NA	NA	TRBJ1-1	TRBV7-2	CASKPRGWNTEAFF	TGTGCCAGCAAACCTAGGGGATGGAACACTGAAGCTTTCTTT
NA	medium-sized	TRBJ1-6	TRBV7-2	CASSSTAGGSPLHF	TGTGCCAGCAGCTCGACAGCGGGTGGCTCACCCCTCCACTTT
NA	large	TRBJ1-4	TRBV6-1	CASSQWRAGKLFF	TGTGCCAGCAGTCAATGGCGAGCGGGAAAACTGTTTTTT
NA	medium-sized	TRBJ1-2	TRBV4-1	CASSQSGDGLWGGYTF	TGCGCCAGCAGCCAGTCTGGCGACGGCCTTTGGGGGGGCTACACCTTC
TRBD1	NA	TRBJ1-1	TRBV7-9	CASSVTGTGGVNTEAFF	TGTGCCAGCAGCGTAACCGGGACAGGGGGAGTAAACACTGAAGCTTTCTTT
TRBD1	NA	TRBJ2-1	TRBV10-3	CAIRTQTGWNEQFF	TGTGCCATCAGGACTCAGACAGGGTGGAATGAGCAGTTCTTC
NA	large	TRBJ1-1	TRBV29-1	CSAAGTENTEAFF	TGCAGCGCGGCCGGGACGGAGAACACTGAAGCTTTCTTT
NA	NA	TRBJ2-2	TRBV29-1	CSGRPTNTGELFF	TGCAGCGGTCGCCCCACGAACACCGGGGAGCTGTTTTTT
TRBD1	medium-sized	TRBJ1-3	TRBV15	CATSRGTGVTRSSGNTIYF	TGTGCCACCAGCAGGGGGACAGGGGTTACCCGAAGCTCTGGAAACACCATATATTTT
TRBD1	few	TRBJ1-2	TRBV29-1	CSVVTGPTGGLGYTF	TGCAGCGTCGTTACAGGTCCCACAGGGGGCCTTGGCTACACCTTC
TRBD1	medium-sized	TRBJ1-1	TRBV30	CAWRLGDRDNTEAFF	TGTGCCTGGAGGCTCGGGGACAGGGACAACACTGAAGCTTTCTTT
NA	medium-sized	TRBJ1-1	TRBV4-1	CASSQHSLMNTEAFF	TGCGCCAGCAGCCAACACAGTCTCATGAACACTGAAGCTTTCTTT
TRBD1	few	TRBJ2-5	TRBV7-2	CASSLTGGETQYF	TGTGCCAGCAGCTTAACAGGGGGAGAGACCCAGTACTTC
NA	medium-sized	TRBJ1-2	TRBV28	CATTRAYGYTF	TGTGCCACCACTCGGGCCTATGGCTACACCTTC
TRBD1	few	TRBJ1-5	TRBV7-2	CASSFSEGAGQPQHF	TGTGCCAGCAGCTTCTCGGAGGGGGCGGGACAGCCCCAGCATTTT